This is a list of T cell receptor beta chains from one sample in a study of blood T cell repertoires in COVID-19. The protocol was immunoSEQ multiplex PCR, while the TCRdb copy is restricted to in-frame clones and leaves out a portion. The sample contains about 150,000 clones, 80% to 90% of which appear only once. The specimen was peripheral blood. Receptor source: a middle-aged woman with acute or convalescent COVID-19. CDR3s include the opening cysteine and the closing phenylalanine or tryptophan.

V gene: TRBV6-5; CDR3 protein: CAIGTGSTYEQYF
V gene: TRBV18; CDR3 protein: CASSPPRERGTEAFF
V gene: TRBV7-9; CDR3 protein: CASMGQGATGELFF
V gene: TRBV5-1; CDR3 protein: CASSLGQPSSSGANVLTF
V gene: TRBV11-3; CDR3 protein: CASSLAVNSYEQYF
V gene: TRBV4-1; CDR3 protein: CASSPRSGVTDTQYF
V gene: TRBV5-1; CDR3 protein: CASSPDTSGNTIYF
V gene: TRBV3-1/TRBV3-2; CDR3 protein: CASSPGLAGVGAGELFF
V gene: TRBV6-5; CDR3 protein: CASSYRASGNTGELFF
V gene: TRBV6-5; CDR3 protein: CASSYSNLAETQYF
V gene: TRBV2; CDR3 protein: CASSQIAGPDTQYF
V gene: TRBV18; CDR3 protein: CASSPIRDSSSGANVLTF
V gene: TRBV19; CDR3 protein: CASRYFLPGHLNTEAFF
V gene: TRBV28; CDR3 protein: CASMRDISYEQYF
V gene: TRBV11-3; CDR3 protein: CASSKGQGNQPQHF
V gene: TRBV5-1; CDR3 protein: CASTFSGFSTDTQYF
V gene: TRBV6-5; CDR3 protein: CASRPGTGQNYEQYF
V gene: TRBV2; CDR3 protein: CASSEADSPNYGYTF
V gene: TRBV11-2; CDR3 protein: CASSPGLARGYGELFF
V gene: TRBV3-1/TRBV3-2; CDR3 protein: CASSRTVSSYNSPLHF
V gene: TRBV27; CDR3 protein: CASSLSGEYYEQYF
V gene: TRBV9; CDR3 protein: CASSVKAGVSDEQFF
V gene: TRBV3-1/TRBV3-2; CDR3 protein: CASSQDARQGYNEQFF
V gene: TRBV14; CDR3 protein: CASSQDWGTSSGANVLTF
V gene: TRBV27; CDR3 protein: CASSSPRLAGGYEQFF
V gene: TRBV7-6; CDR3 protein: CASSPGGARDQPQHF
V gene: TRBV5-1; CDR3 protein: CASSILGTGAEKLFF
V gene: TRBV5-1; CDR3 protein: CASSLEGKGVVDYGYTF
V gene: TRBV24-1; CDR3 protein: CATAGGGSGTQYF
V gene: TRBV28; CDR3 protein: CASQGGQFSNQPQHF
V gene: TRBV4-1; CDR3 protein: CASSHPKGQGSAYEQYF
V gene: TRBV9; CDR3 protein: CASSVEQGGPPNTEAFF
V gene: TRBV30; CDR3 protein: CAWSVFGQRSTDTQYF
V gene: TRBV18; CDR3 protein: CASSPGQGTDTQYF
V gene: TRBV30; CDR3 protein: CAWSTQGAGELFF
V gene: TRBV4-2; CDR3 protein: CASSQALTGVDPEKLFF
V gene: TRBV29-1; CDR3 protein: CSVESWDRAPYEQYF
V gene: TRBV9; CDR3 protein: CASSPRGGAYQETQYF
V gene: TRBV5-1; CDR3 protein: CASSQDRGANEKLFF
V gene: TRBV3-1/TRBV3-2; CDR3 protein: CASSPVGAPKETQYF
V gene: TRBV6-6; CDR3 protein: CASSPGSRNQPQHF
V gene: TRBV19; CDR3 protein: CASSAGYGGIQYF
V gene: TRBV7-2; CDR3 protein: CASSKERNQPQHF